The clone carrying this T cell receptor (beta chain) turned up a few times. Its antigen remains unknown. This sample stems from a study of vaccination and CD4 T cells after COVID-19. Study at large: Post-COVID draws followed diagnosis by a median around 97 days (range 35 to 161). As a positive control, some control cultures were given a CEFX pool, while others were given an HIV-1 Nef pool or no peptide.

Specified treatment: approximately nine-day PBMC culture with coronavirus spike peptide pools or control peptides (ViraFEST assay). Pre-COVID-19 pandemic sampling (2011-2018) yielded the unexposed donor's CD4+ T cells. With peptide pools, ViraFEST first expanded antigen-specific T cells and afterwards sequenced their TCRs. The CDR3 has 14 amino acids. CDR1 and CDR2 from the germline V gene are SGHTA and FQGNSA. V lost 2 bases, J lost 3 bases, and 9 bases lay in between. Oncomine TCR Beta short-read sequencing was applied to DNA from cultured CD4+ T cells. From CD4+ T cells that had been cultured, genomic DNA was extracted. From the PCR reads, TCRdb called clonotypes with MiXCR, one entry per CDR3 protein. The sample lists some 8,000 distinct CDR3 sequences, 25% to 35% occurring once.

The chain links TRBV7-2 to TRBJ2-3, with D possibly being TRBD2 (6 bases). The sample was CD4+ T cells from blood, cultured in vitro. The TCR comes from a human donor in good health. In DNA, the CDR3 is TGTGCCAGCAGCTTATTCGGGAGTACAGATACGCAGTATTTT. Amino acids: CASSLFGSTDTQYF. The complete variable domain, with remaining parts taken from reference TRBV7-2 and TRBJ2-3, reads GAGVSQSPSNKVTEKGKDVELRCDPISGHTALYWYRQSLGQGLEFLIYFQGNSAPDKSGLPSDRFSAERTGGSVSTLTIQRTQQEDSAVYLCASSLFGSTDTQYFGPGTRLTVL.